A selection of T cell receptor beta chains follows, all from one sample in a study of T-cell reconstitution after alpha-beta-depleted transplantation in children. TCRdb itself ran the PCR reads through MiXCR, one entry per CDR3 protein. The top ten hold around 5% of the sample, which has some 840,000 distinct CDR3 sequences, around 15% seen once. The sample was PBMCs, mostly from graft donor cells, taken 360 days after TCRalphabeta/CD19-depleted stem cell transplant. These receptor sequences come from a male patient under 18 who had a stem cell transplant for acute lymphoblastic leukemia, so the T cells may come from the graft donor. The CDR3 runs from the conserved cysteine through the conserved F or W.

TRBJ2-7	TRBV5-1	CASSVGAGEQYF
TRBJ2-1	TRBV4-1	CASSQEGTTNEQFF
TRBJ1-2	TRBV5-5	CASSSPLRTASSYGYTF
TRBJ2-7	TRBV5-1	CASSHSIDRGYEQYF
TRBJ2-2	TRBV19	CASSIDTSSVNTGELFF
TRBJ1-2	TRBV7-9	CASSPLKGQEIYGYTF
TRBJ1-2	TRBV29-1	CSVVLDVGYGYTF
TRBJ2-7	TRBV14	CASSQGRRVHEQYF
TRBJ1-1	TRBV5-1	CASSLNWANTEAFF
TRBJ2-7	TRBV3-1	CASSTTRQYEQYF
TRBJ2-7	TRBV7-6	CASSLKGEVYEQYF
TRBJ2-1	TRBV6-5	CASSYWGSSYNEQFF
TRBJ2-5	TRBV5-1	CASSSQGGRETQYF
TRBJ2-7	TRBV12-3/TRBV12-4	CASRMGGGSSYEQYF
TRBJ1-1	TRBV7-3	CASSLSGTTTEAFF
TRBJ2-7	TRBV18	CASSPRVGEGTYEQYF
TRBJ1-1	TRBV20-1	CSARSGNTEAFF
TRBJ2-7	TRBV27	CASSFAASYEQYF
TRBJ2-1	TRBV11-1	CASSLGVGRTSGSKGFQFF
TRBJ2-7	TRBV10-2	CASSESVTSGRCEQYF
TRBJ1-1	TRBV2	CASSRQGGRTEAFF
TRBJ2-6	TRBV5-1	CASSLVGGDRSGANVLTF
TRBJ1-2	TRBV19	CASQQGALRYGYTF
TRBJ2-6	TRBV4-1	CASSQDIGASGANVLTF
TRBJ2-7	TRBV7-2	CASSLRVMGGKHEQYF
TRBJ1-2	TRBV5-1	CASSLPGMPNYGYTF
TRBJ2-7	TRBV12-3/TRBV12-4	CASSFVSGGRYEQYF
TRBJ2-1	TRBV18	CASSPLGLAGGPYEQFF
TRBJ2-7	TRBV7-6	CASSIGTGSEQYF
TRBJ1-2	TRBV5-5	CASSYDSYGYTF
TRBJ2-1	TRBV7-8	CASSSLGLAGGSYNEQFF
TRBJ1-2	TRBV18	CASSPTFWDPGGYTF
TRBJ2-1	TRBV24-1	CATSGTSGDNEQFF